The source of this T cell receptor beta chain is a study of T-cell reconstitution after alpha-beta-depleted transplantation in children. Many counts were recorded for this clonotype. The CDR3 runs 14 residues. The ends were cut back, 5 bases at V and 4 bases at J, with 12 bases in the middle. In germline, CDR1 is MNHEY, CDR2 SMNVEV (reference sequence). Preparation of the TCRbeta library involved a method that used unique molecular identifiers. TCRdb reanalysed the PCR reads using MiXCR and keeps one entry per CDR3 protein. The repertoire holds hundreds of thousands of distinct CDR3 sequences, about 12% seen once, with around 2.5% in the top ten.

The receptor was isolated from a human donor who donated a stem cell graft to a child with acute lymphoblastic leukemia. This chain links TRBV27 with TRBJ2-1; no definite D call. Sequenced material: PBMCs from the stem cell graft donor, taken from the stem cell graft. The DNA of the CDR3 is TGTGCCAGCAGTCTCCGGGCCCTATACAATGAGCAGTTCTTC. Translating it yields CASSLRALYNEQFF.